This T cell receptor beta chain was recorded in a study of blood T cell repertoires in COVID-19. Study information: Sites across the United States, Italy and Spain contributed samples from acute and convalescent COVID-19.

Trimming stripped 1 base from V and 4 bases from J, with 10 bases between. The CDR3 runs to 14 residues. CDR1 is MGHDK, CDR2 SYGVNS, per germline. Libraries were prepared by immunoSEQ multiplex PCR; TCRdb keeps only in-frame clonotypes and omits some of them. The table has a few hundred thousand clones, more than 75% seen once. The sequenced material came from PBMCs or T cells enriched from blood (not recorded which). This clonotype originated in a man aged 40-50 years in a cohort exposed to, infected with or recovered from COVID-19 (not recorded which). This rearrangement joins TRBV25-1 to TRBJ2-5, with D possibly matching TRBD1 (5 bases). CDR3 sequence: CASSEWRQGETQYF. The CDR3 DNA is TGTGCCAGCAGTGAATGGCGGCAGGGAGAGACCCAGTACTTC.